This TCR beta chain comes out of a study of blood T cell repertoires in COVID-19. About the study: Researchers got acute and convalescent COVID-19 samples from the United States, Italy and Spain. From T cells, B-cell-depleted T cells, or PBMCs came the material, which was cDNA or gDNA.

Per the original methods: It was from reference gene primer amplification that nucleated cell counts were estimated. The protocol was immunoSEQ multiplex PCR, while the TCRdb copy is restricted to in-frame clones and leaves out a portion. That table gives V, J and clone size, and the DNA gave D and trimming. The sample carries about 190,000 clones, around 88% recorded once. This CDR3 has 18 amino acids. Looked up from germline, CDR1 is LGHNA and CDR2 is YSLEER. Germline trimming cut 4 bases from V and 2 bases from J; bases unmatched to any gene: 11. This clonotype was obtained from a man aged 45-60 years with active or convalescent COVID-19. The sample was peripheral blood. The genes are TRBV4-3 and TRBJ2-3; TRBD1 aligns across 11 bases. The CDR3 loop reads CASSPSLRTGGITDTQYF. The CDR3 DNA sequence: TGCGCCAGCAGCCCATCCCTACGGACAGGGGGCATCACAGATACGCAGTATTTT.